The next 8 T cell receptor beta chains were all read from a single sample in a study of shared clonotypes between healthy human individuals. The table came from immunoSEQ multiplex PCR; TCRdb's copy has only in-frame clones and leaves some out. The data show about 2.2 million clones, 93% seen once. CD8 cells classed as naive were CD45RO-negative and positively selected for CCR7, excluding terminally differentiated effector memory CD45RA+ cells. Specimen: naive CD8+ T cells from PBMCs. These receptors were obtained from a man younger than 30 in good health. Some clones in this sample may be carry-over from other donors' samples.

The genes are TRBV21-1 and TRBJ2-7. TRBV21-1 is reported as a pseudogene. The CDR3 extends over 13 amino acids. For the CDR3, the DNA is TGTGCCAGCAGCAAAAACGTATCCTACGAGCAGTACTTC. This encodes CASSKNVSYEQYF.

For the CDR3, the DNA is TGTGCCAGCAGCGAAGGACAGCACTACGAGCAGTACTTC. Amino acids: CASSEGQHYEQYF. The V call is TRBV7-9, the J call TRBJ2-7, with D perhaps matching TRBD1 (6 bases). Trimming removed 5 bases at V and 3 bases at J, with 11 bases between. The CDR3 length is 13 residues. CDR1 is SEHNR, CDR2 FQNEAQ, per germline (reference sequence).

The chain links TRBV29-1 to TRBJ2-3; the D gene is possibly TRBD2 (5 bases). With 5 bases removed from V and 2 bases from J, the gap between germline ends came to 11 bases. Germline CDR1 and CDR2: SQVTM and ANQGSEA. The CDR3 has 13 amino acids. The CDR3 bases are TGCAGCGTTAACGGGGTCTCCACAGATACGCAGTATTTT. Encoded protein: CSVNGVSTDTQYF.

The J gene is TRBJ2-1, the V gene TRBV5-6; TRBD1 might be the D (6 bases). The CDR3 covers 14 residues. CDR1 SGHDT and CDR2 YYEEEE come from the germline V gene. Trimming pared 2 bases from V and 4 bases from J, leaving 10 bases between. This CDR3 reads CASSLRDKYNEQFF. CDR3 nucleotide sequence: TGTGCCAGCAGCTTAAGGGACAAGTACAATGAGCAGTTCTTC.

In regard to this clone: The sample has other DNA sequences that encode this CDR3 too. The rearrangement joins TRBV4-1 to TRBJ2-7; 7 bases match TRBD1. The CDR3 is 14 residues long. Trimming took 4 bases from V and 2 from J; bases not matched to a gene: 5. CDR1 and CDR2 (germline): MGHRA, YSYEKL. The CDR3 DNA reads TGCGCCAGCAGCCCACCCGGGACAGCCTACGAGCAGTACTTC. Protein product: CASSPPGTAYEQYF.

This chain joins TRBV21-1 and TRBJ2-3. TRBV21-1 is a listed pseudogene. The CDR3 covers 12 residues. Here the CDR3 reads CASNRPPDTQYF. CDR3 nucleotide sequence: TGTGCCAGCAACCGCCCCCCAGATACGCAGTATTTT.

The chain couples TRBV29-1 to TRBJ1-2; D gene ambiguous. CDR1 and CDR2 (germline): SQVTM, ANQGSEA. Trimming removed 2 bases from V and 2 bases from J, with 12 bases in between. CDR3 length: 14 residues. As DNA, the CDR3 is TGCAGCGTTGAAATCACCGGGCAAAACTATGGCTACACCTTC. Amino acids: CSVEITGQNYGYTF.

The chain carries TRBV11-3 and TRBJ2-7; D gene unclear. Germline V gene sequence: CDR1 SGHNT, CDR2 YENEEA. The CDR3 has 15 amino acids. Trimming stripped 4 bases from V and 3 bases from J, with 16 bases between. CDR3 sequence (DNA): TGTGCCAGCAGCTCCGAAGCCGCACCGCTCTACGAGCAGTACTTC. Residues: CASSSEAAPLYEQYF. The whole variable domain, filled in from reference TRBV11-3 and TRBJ2-7, reads EAGVVQSPRYKIIEKKQPVAFWCNPISGHNTLYWYLQNLGQGPELLIRYENEEAVDDSQLPKDRFSAERLKGVDSTLKIQPAELGDSAVYLCASSSEAAPLYEQYFGPGTRLTVT.